A selection of T cell receptor beta chains follows, all from one sample in a study of blood T cell repertoires in COVID-19. The data were produced by immunoSEQ multiplex PCR, yet TCRdb's version contains in-frame clones alone and is incomplete. The profile shows about 99,000 clones, roughly 80% of them singletons. Sequenced: peripheral blood. The origin of the receptors is a man aged 55 to 70 with acute or convalescent COVID-19. Both conserved end residues are part of each CDR3. A D gene is named only where the DNA matches it firmly. A row's size may be missing; if present it is once, few, many or a size class.

CDR3 protein | CDR3 DNA | V gene | D gene | J gene | clone size
CASSFSGGLNTEAFF | TGTGCCAGCAGCTTTAGTGGAGGTTTAAACACTGAAGCTTTCTTT | TRBV7-2 | . | TRBJ1-1 | few
CASSVSATGGGNEKLFF | TGTGCCAGCAGCGTTTCGGCGACAGGGGGAGGTAATGAAAAACTGTTTTTT | TRBV9 | TRBD1 | TRBJ1-4 | .
CASGMAAGRYGTQYF | TGTGCCAGCGGTATGGCGGCCGGGAGATACGGTACGCAGTATTTT | TRBV28 | . | TRBJ2-3 | .
CASSSGQGYEQYF | TGTGCCAGCAGTTCGGGACAGGGCTACGAGCAGTACTTC | TRBV6-4 | TRBD1 | TRBJ2-7 | .
CASSLTGGTEAFF | TGTGCCAGCAGCTTGACAGGGGGCACTGAAGCTTTCTTT | TRBV7-3 | TRBD1 | TRBJ1-1 | .
CASSLEQGHRTEAFF | TGCGCCAGCAGCTTGGAACAGGGGCATAGGACTGAAGCTTTCTTT | TRBV5-1 | TRBD1 | TRBJ1-1 | .
CASSQGTYYGYTF | TGTGCCAGCAGCCAAGGTACTTACTATGGCTACACCTTC | TRBV3-1/TRBV3-2 | . | TRBJ1-2 | few
CASSLFSGSDTQYF | TGTGCCAGCAGCCTCTTTAGCGGGTCAGATACGCAGTATTTT | TRBV7-3 | TRBD2 | TRBJ2-3 | .
CASSLGSGTDYNEQFF | TGTGCCAGCAGCCTAGGGTCAGGGACAGACTACAATGAGCAGTTCTTC | TRBV6-6 | TRBD1 | TRBJ2-1 | once
CASSLGVNQETQYF | TGCGCCAGCAGCTTGGGAGTGAACCAAGAGACCCAGTACTTC | TRBV5-1 | . | TRBJ2-5 | .
CASSTRGEQYF | TGTGCCAGCAGCACCAGGGGCGAGCAGTACTTC | TRBV7-2 | . | TRBJ2-7 | .
CASSYYGTGELFF | TGTGCCAGCAGTTACTACGGCACCGGGGAGCTGTTTTTT | TRBV6-2/TRBV6-3 | . | TRBJ2-2 | .
CASSAQQGGSGNTIYF | TGTGCCAGCAGCGCACAACAGGGGGGCTCTGGAAACACCATATATTTT | TRBV9 | TRBD1 | TRBJ1-3 | once
CASSGRTQETQYF | TGTGCCAGTAGTGGGAGGACTCAAGAGACCCAGTACTTC | TRBV19 | . | TRBJ2-5 | .
CASSYSSGGANTEAFF | TGTGCCAGCAGTTACTCGAGTGGTGGAGCCAACACTGAAGCTTTCTTT | TRBV6-5 | . | TRBJ1-1 | .
CASSQVFISGSSDTGELFF | TGCGCCAGCAGCCAAGTTTTCATTAGCGGGAGTTCGGACACCGGGGAGCTGTTTTTT | TRBV4-3 | TRBD2 | TRBJ2-2 | .
CASSEGRGREAFF | TGTGCCAGCAGTGAAGGAAGGGGCCGTGAAGCTTTCTTT | TRBV6-1 | . | TRBJ1-1 | .
CASSLGRGSTYEQYF | TGTGCCAGCAGCTTGGGGCGGGGGTCGACCTACGAGCAGTACTTC | TRBV5-4 | TRBD2 | TRBJ2-7 | .
CASSLRTSGRPNGPDTQYF | TGTGCCAGCAGCCTACGGACTAGCGGGAGGCCTAATGGTCCAGATACGCAGTATTTT | TRBV3-1/TRBV3-2 | TRBD2 | TRBJ2-3 | once
CASNRGNEKLFF | TGTGCCAGCAACAGGGGTAATGAAAAACTGTTTTTT | TRBV2 | TRBD1 | TRBJ1-4 | .
CASSLAGGRAGNEQFF | TGTGCCAGCAGCTTGGCTGGCGGGAGAGCGGGCAATGAGCAGTTCTTC | TRBV5-6 | TRBD2 | TRBJ2-1 | .
CASSLASKGGAYGYTF | TGTGCCAGCAGCTTAGCTAGTAAAGGTGGAGCGTATGGCTACACCTTC | TRBV7-8 | . | TRBJ1-2 | .
CATSEGGQLNEKLFF | TGTGCCACCAGTGAAGGAGGACAGCTTAATGAAAAACTGTTTTTT | TRBV24-1 | . | TRBJ1-4 | few
CASGPRQGTYEQYF | TGTGCTAGTGGCCCGAGACAGGGAACCTACGAGCAGTACTTC | TRBV12-5 | TRBD1 | TRBJ2-7 | once
CASSLPTGYYGYTF | TGTGCCAGCAGCCTACCAACAGGGTACTATGGCTACACCTTC | TRBV5-6 | . | TRBJ1-2 | .
CASSSGTSYEQYF | TGTGCCAGCAGCTCCGGGACTTCCTACGAGCAGTACTTC | TRBV7-2 | . | TRBJ2-7 | few
CASRRDRFLYEQYF | TGTGCCAGCCGCCGGGACAGATTTCTTTACGAGCAGTACTTC | TRBV19 | TRBD1 | TRBJ2-7 | .
CASSDRVSYNEQFF | TGTGCCAGCAGCGACAGGGTGTCCTACAATGAGCAGTTCTTC | TRBV11-2 | TRBD1 | TRBJ2-1 | .
CASSPDSYGYTF | TGTGCCAGCAGCCCCGACAGCTATGGCTACACCTTC | TRBV5-8 | . | TRBJ1-2 | .
CASTLQGVTGAFF | TGTGCCAGCACCCTCCAGGGGGTGACAGGAGCTTTCTTT | TRBV12-3/TRBV12-4 | TRBD1 | TRBJ1-1 | .
CASRALGTGGIEQFF | TGTGCCAGCAGGGCACTCGGGACAGGGGGTATTGAGCAGTTCTTC | TRBV6-6 | TRBD1 | TRBJ2-1 | .
CASSIRGGAMSTEAFF | TGTGCCAGTAGTATAAGGGGGGGCGCTATGAGCACTGAAGCTTTCTTT | TRBV19 | . | TRBJ1-1 | .
CASRGGTGAGYTF | TGTGCCAGCAGGGGAGGGACAGGGGCTGGCTACACCTTC | TRBV6-5 | TRBD1 | TRBJ1-2 | .
CASGVTGVTEAFF | TGTGCCAGCGGCGTGACAGGGGTAACTGAAGCTTTCTTT | TRBV7-3 | TRBD1 | TRBJ1-1 | .
CASSLAIGTSGGSNEQFF | TGCGCCAGCAGCTTGGCTATCGGGACTAGCGGGGGGTCCAATGAGCAGTTCTTC | TRBV5-1 | TRBD2 | TRBJ2-1 | few
CASSRTPHPGRETQYF | TGCGCCAGCAGCCGTACTCCCCACCCGGGGAGAGAGACCCAGTACTTC | TRBV4-1 | . | TRBJ2-5 | .
CASSYSGLRNEQFF | TGTGCCAGCAGTTACTCGGGGCTCCGGAATGAGCAGTTCTTC | TRBV6-5 | . | TRBJ2-1 | .
CASSILAGTGANEQYF | TGCGCCAGCAGCATTCTGGCCGGGACAGGGGCGAACGAGCAGTACTTC | TRBV5-1 | TRBD1 | TRBJ2-7 | .
CASRPLSTSSSGANVLTF | TGTGCCAGCAGACCCCTCTCTACTTCGAGCTCTGGGGCCAACGTCCTGACTTTC | TRBV7-9 | . | TRBJ2-6 | .
CASSLDGKLYEQYF | TGTGCCAGCAGCTTAGACGGGAAACTCTACGAGCAGTACTTC | TRBV7-3 | . | TRBJ2-7 | .
CASSLGTSGSAYEQYF | TGCGCCAGCAGCTTGGGGACTAGCGGGAGCGCCTACGAGCAGTACTTC | TRBV5-1 | TRBD2 | TRBJ2-7 | .
CASSTSRVAGHNEQFF | TGTGCCAGCAGTACATCCCGGGTAGCGGGTCACAATGAGCAGTTCTTC | TRBV27 | TRBD2 | TRBJ2-1 | .
CASSEPRQPLNYGYTF | TGTGCCAGCAGTGAGCCCCGACAGCCCTTAAACTATGGCTACACCTTC | TRBV6-4 | . | TRBJ1-2 | few
CASGRWTGSFFF | TGTGCCAGCGGGAGATGGACGGGTTCCTTTTTCTTT | TRBV6-5 | . | TRBJ1-1 | .
CATSDSRGSGNTIYF | TGTGCCACCAGTGATTCCCGGGGCTCTGGAAACACCATATATTTT | TRBV24-1 | . | TRBJ1-3 | .
CASSLTGNHGYTF | TGTGCCAGCAGCCTTACAGGGAACCATGGCTACACCTTC | TRBV5-5 | . | TRBJ1-2 | .
CASRGDRNTEAFF | TGTGCCAGCAGGGGTGACAGGAACACTGAAGCTTTCTTT | TRBV3-1/TRBV3-2 | . | TRBJ1-1 | few
CASLTGGRETQYF | TGTGCCAGCTTGACAGGGGGCCGGGAGACCCAGTACTTC | TRBV28 | TRBD1 | TRBJ2-5 | .
CASSKDSMNTEAFF | TGTGCCAGCAGCAAGGACAGTATGAACACTGAAGCTTTCTTT | TRBV4-2 | . | TRBJ1-1 | .
CASSPGLQETQYF | TGTGCCAGCTCTCCAGGCCTCCAAGAGACCCAGTACTTC | TRBV12-3/TRBV12-4 | . | TRBJ2-5 | .
CASRERSGGAGEQFF | TGTGCCAGCAGAGAAAGAAGCGGGGGGGCCGGTGAGCAGTTCTTC | TRBV6-4 | TRBD2 | TRBJ2-1 | few
CASTGGGNQPQHF | TGTGCCAGTACCGGGGGGGGTAATCAGCCCCAGCATTTT | TRBV19 | . | TRBJ1-5 | .
CASGSPGQDYGYTF | TGTGCTAGTGGTTCGCCGGGACAGGACTATGGCTACACCTTC | TRBV12-5 | TRBD1 | TRBJ1-2 | .
CASSFFRNTNYGYTF | TGTGCCAGCAGCTTCTTCAGGAATACTAACTATGGCTACACCTTC | TRBV5-6 | . | TRBJ1-2 | .
CASSQFSGSNTGELFF | TGTGCCAGCAGCCAATTTAGCGGGAGTAACACCGGGGAGCTGTTTTTT | TRBV3-1/TRBV3-2 | TRBD2 | TRBJ2-2 | .
CASSLSGSAFNEQFF | TGTGCCAGCAGCTTAAGCGGTAGCGCCTTTAATGAGCAGTTCTTC | TRBV7-3 | . | TRBJ2-1 | .
CASSYTGQATDTQYF | TGCGCCAGCAGTTATACTGGGCAAGCTACAGATACGCAGTATTTT | TRBV4-1 | . | TRBJ2-3 | .